The 18 T cell receptor beta chains in this list originate from one sample, sequenced in a study of early T cells in non-severe SARS-CoV-2 infection. TCRdb analysed the 5' RACE reads with MiXCR anew, one entry per CDR3 protein. The sample lists 65,000 to 75,000 distinct CDR3 sequences, around 10% occurring once. Sample: whole blood. These receptors were collected from an adult who was a healthcare worker with PCR-confirmed SARS-CoV-2 infection or an uninfected control (not recorded which).

The V call is TRBV27, the J call TRBJ1-2; maybe TRBD1 (5 bases). The V gene's germline CDR1 is MNHEY and CDR2 SMNVEV (reference sequence). V was trimmed by 6 bases and J by 2 bases, leaving 22 bases between them. The CDR3 contains 17 residues. The CDR3 bases are TGTGCCAGCAGCCCTTACCCCCGACAGCGGCCGAACTATGGCTACACCTTC. It encodes CASSPYPRQRPNYGYTF.

This clonotype was seen a handful of times. V and J are TRBV24-1 and TRBJ2-1; TRBD2 might be the D (7 bases). The CDR3 runs 13 residues. The germline CDR1 and CDR2 sequences are KGHDR and SFDVKD. Trimming pared 8 bases from V and 8 bases from J, leaving 15 bases between. Here the CDR3 reads CATTNGGGDEQFF. The CDR3 DNA reads as TGTGCCACCACCAATGGCGGGGGCGATGAGCAGTTCTTC.

The rearrangement links TRBV5-1 to TRBJ2-1, with D possibly called TRBD1 or TRBD2 (5 bases each). Germline V lookup: CDR1 SGHRS, CDR2 YFSETQ. The ends were cut back, 4 bases at V and 4 bases at J, with 15 bases in the middle. This CDR3 region has 15 residues. CDR3 in DNA: TGCGCCAGCAGCCGACGCCGGGACGCTTACAATGAGCAGTTCTTC. It codes for CASSRRRDAYNEQFF.

This clonotype was counted at least ten times. The chain uses TRBV20-1 and TRBJ1-1; 8 bases line up with TRBD1. V was pared by 0 bases and J by 8 bases, with 5 bases of the junction left unmatched. This CDR3 spans 13 amino acids. Germline values: CDR1 DFQATT, CDR2 SNEGSKA (reference sequence). The CDR3: CSARDAGTGEAFF. In nucleotides, the CDR3 is TGCAGTGCTAGAGACGCCGGGACAGGAGAAGCTTTCTTT.

This clonotype was seen a handful of times. The gene calls are TRBV7-9 and TRBJ2-3; the match to TRBD1 covers 7 bases. This CDR3 spans 15 amino acids. The V and J ends lost 5 bases and 1 base, in that order; junction bases with no gene match: 6. Germline V gene data show CDR1 as SEHNR and CDR2 as FQNEAQ (reference sequence). This CDR3 is CASSRRGGGTDTQYF. CDR3 sequence (DNA): TGTGCCAGCAGCAGGAGAGGGGGCGGCACAGATACGCAGTATTTT. The variable domain in full, with the rest retrieved from reference TRBV7-9 and TRBJ2-3, is DTGVSQNPRHKITKRGQNVTFRCDPISEHNRLYWYRQTLGQGPEFLTYFQNEAQLEKSRLLSDRFSAERPKGSFSTLEIQRTEQGDSAMYLCASSRRGGGTDTQYFGPGTRLTVL.

This CDR3 is CASSQDLSSYEQYF. The CDR3 DNA is TGCGCCAGCAGCCAGGACCTCTCCTCCTACGAGCAGTACTTC. J is TRBJ2-7 and V is TRBV5-1; D unresolved. This CDR3 spans 14 amino acids. CDR1 is SGHRS and CDR2 is YFSETQ in the germline V gene. Deletions cut 4 bases from V and 0 bases from J, with 11 bases between.

The chain links TRBV29-1 to TRBJ2-3, with D unresolved. V was trimmed by 4 bases and J by 2 bases, leaving 4 bases between them. Germline loops: CDR1 SQVTM, CDR2 ANQGSEA. The CDR3 covers 11 residues. DNA for the CDR3: TGCAGCGTTGGGGACACAGATACGCAGTATTTT. Encoded protein: CSVGDTDTQYF.

This clonotype was observed many times. This chain connects TRBV7-9 to TRBJ2-3; the D is unclear. The CDR3 loop spans 12 amino acids. Per germline, CDR1 SEHNR and CDR2 FQNEAQ (reference sequence). With 0 bases removed from V and 12 bases from J, the gap between germline ends came to 10 bases. The CDR3: CASSLADAPQYF. In nucleotides, the CDR3 is TGTGCCAGCAGCTTAGCGGACGCCCCCCAGTATTTT.

Of note for this clonotype: This may be a read error: a much more frequent sequence differs by one nucleotide. J is TRBJ1-1 and V is TRBV12-3 or TRBV12-4; 9 nucleotides align to TRBD1. V was clipped by 7 bases and J by 11 bases; unmatched bases: 8. The CDR3 has 12 amino acids. In nucleotides, the CDR3 is TGTGCCAGCACCCAGGGACAGGGTGAGGCTTTCTTT. This encodes CASTQGQGEAFF.

The rearrangement joins TRBV6-5 to TRBJ2-3; 14 bases line up with TRBD2. This CDR3 contains 19 residues. Trimming at V came to 6 bases and at J to 0 bases, leaving 11 bases not matched to a gene. Per germline, CDR1 MNHEY and CDR2 SVGAGI. The CDR3 loop is CASRGLAGGLWGSTDTQYF. The CDR3 DNA sequence: TGTGCCAGCAGAGGACTAGCGGGAGGCCTCTGGGGGAGCACAGATACGCAGTATTTT.

This clonotype was observed a few times. The chain joins TRBV29-1 to TRBJ2-5; 7 bases agree with TRBD1. CDR1 SQVTM and CDR2 ANQGSEA come from the germline V gene. The CDR3 length is 12 residues. Germline trimming cut 5 bases from V and 5 bases from J; bases unmatched to any gene: 5. The CDR3, as DNA: TGCAGCGTTAACAGGGGCACGGAGACCCAGTACTTC. It specifies CSVNRGTETQYF.

Remarks on this clonotype: One end of the junction is discordant with germline, which a read error may explain. The chain couples TRBV11-1 to TRBJ2-5, with D tentatively TRBD1 (5 bases). This CDR3 has 13 residues. Looked up from germline, CDR1 is SGHAT and CDR2 is FQDESV (reference sequence). The CDR3 protein is CASSLGQKETQHF. CDR3 DNA sequence: TGTGCCAGCAGCTTAGGACAGAAAGAGACCCAGCACTTC.

This clonotype was seen at least ten times. V usage is TRBV10-3 and J usage is TRBJ2-7; 7 nucleotides match TRBD2. The CDR3 is 13 amino acids. V shed 6 bases and J 2 bases; nucleotides not matched to a gene: 4. The germline gives CDR1 ENHRY, CDR2 SYGVKD. This CDR3 is CAISRGVTYEQYF. The CDR3 coding sequence is TGTGCCATCAGCCGGGGGGTCACCTACGAGCAGTACTTC.

The J gene is TRBJ1-1, the V gene TRBV29-1, with D hard to call. The CDR3 contains 12 residues. Germline V gives CDR1 SQVTM, CDR2 ANQGSEA. V lost 6 bases, J lost 5 bases, and 13 bases lay in between. The CDR3 loop reads CSVTNGRTEAFF. In nucleotides, the CDR3 is TGCAGCGTGACCAACGGACGAACTGAAGCTTTCTTT.

This clonotype was counted only a few times. The V and J genes are TRBV7-3 and TRBJ1-1, with 7 nucleotides matching TRBD1. The V gene end was trimmed by 5 bases and the J gene end by 5 bases; junction bases not matched to a gene: 11. Germline-derived CDR1 and CDR2 are SGHTA and FQGTGA. The CDR3 covers 15 residues. The chain's CDR3 is CASSLAGTAGTEAFF. For the CDR3, the DNA is TGTGCCAGCAGCCTGGCCGGGACAGCGGGGACTGAAGCTTTCTTT.

This clonotype has only a few counts. J is TRBJ2-1 and V is TRBV11-1, with D possibly being TRBD1 (5 bases). Germline V gene data show CDR1 as SGHAT and CDR2 as FQDESV (reference sequence). V dropped 5 bases and J dropped 5 bases, with 19 bases sitting between them. There are 16 residues in the CDR3. CDR3 in DNA: TGTGCCAGCAGCCCCCTTAGGGGCACTTTCAACAATGAGCAGTTCTTC. It encodes CASSPLRGTFNNEQFF.

The J gene is TRBJ2-7, the V gene TRBV11-2, with TRBD2 identical over 15 bases. CDR3 length equals 18 residues. J was trimmed by 0 bases and V by 5 bases; bases with no gene match: 8. Per the germline V gene, CDR1 is SGHAT and CDR2 is FQNNGV. The CDR3 DNA reads as TGTGCCAGCAGCGACGGACTAGCGGGGGGGTCGAGCTCCTACGAGCAGTACTTC. It is translated as CASSDGLAGGSSSYEQYF.

This chain connects TRBV5-4 to TRBJ2-7; 7 nucleotides match TRBD1. Germline-derived CDR1 and CDR2 are SGHNT and YYREEE (reference sequence). The CDR3 consists of 14 residues. J was trimmed by 4 bases and V by 2 bases; bases with no gene match: 6. The CDR3 region has the DNA TGTGCCAGCAGCTTAAGGGACAGCGCATACGAGCAGTACTTC. This translates into CASSLRDSAYEQYF. Full variable domain (outside the CDR3, taken from reference TRBV5-4 and TRBJ2-7): ETGVTQSPTHLIKTRGQQVTLRCSSQSGHNTVSWYQQALGQGPQFIFQYYREEENGRGNFPPRFSGLQFPNYSSELNVNALELDDSALYLCASSLRDSAYEQYFGPGTRLTVT.